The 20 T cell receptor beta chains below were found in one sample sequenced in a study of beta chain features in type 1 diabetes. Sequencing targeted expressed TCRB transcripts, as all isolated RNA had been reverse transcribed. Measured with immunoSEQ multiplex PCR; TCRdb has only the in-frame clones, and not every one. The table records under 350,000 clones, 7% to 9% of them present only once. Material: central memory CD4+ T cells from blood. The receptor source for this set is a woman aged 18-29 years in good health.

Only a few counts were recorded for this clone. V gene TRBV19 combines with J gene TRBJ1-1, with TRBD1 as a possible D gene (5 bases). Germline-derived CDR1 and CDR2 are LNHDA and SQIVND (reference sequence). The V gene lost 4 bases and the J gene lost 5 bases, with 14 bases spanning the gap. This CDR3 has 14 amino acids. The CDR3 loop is CASSNQGLLTEAFF. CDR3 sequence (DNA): TGTGCCAGTAGTAATCAGGGTTTGTTAACTGAAGCTTTCTTT. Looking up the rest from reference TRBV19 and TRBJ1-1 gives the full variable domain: DGGITQSPKYLFRKEGQNVTLSCEQNLNHDAMYWYRQDPGQGLRLIYYSQIVNDFQKGDIAEGYSVSREKKESFPLTVTSAQKNPTAFYLCASSNQGLLTEAFFGQGTRLTVV.

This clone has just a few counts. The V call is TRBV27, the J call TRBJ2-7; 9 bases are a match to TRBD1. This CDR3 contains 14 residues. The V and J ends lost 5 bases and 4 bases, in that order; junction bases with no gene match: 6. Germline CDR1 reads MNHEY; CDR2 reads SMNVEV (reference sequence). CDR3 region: CASSPGTGLYEQYF. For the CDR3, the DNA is TGTGCCAGCAGTCCGGGGACAGGGCTTTACGAGCAGTACTTC.

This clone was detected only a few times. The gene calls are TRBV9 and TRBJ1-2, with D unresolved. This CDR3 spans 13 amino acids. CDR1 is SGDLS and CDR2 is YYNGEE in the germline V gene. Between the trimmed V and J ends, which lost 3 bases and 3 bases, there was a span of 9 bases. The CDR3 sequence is CASSEQIYYGYTF. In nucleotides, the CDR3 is TGTGCCAGCAGCGAACAGATTTACTATGGCTACACCTTC.

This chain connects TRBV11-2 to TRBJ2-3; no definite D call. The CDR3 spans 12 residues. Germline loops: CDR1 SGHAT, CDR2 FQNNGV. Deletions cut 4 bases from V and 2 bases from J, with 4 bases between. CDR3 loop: CASSWSTDTQYF. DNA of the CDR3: TGTGCCAGCAGCTGGTCCACAGATACGCAGTATTTT.

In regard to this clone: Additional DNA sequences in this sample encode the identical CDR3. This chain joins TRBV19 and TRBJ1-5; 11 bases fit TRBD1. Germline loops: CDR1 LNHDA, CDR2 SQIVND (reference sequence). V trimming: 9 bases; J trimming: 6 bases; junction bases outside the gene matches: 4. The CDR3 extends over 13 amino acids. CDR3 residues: CASRDRGSQPQHF. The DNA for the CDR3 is TGTGCCAGCCGGGACAGGGGGTCTCAGCCCCAGCATTTT.

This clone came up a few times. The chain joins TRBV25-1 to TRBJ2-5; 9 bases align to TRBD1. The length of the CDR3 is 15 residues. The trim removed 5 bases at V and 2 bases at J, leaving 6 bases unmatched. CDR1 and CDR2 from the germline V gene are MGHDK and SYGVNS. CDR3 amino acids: CASSRAGTGQETQYF. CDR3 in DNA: TGTGCCAGCAGTCGCGCCGGGACAGGGCAAGAGACCCAGTACTTC.

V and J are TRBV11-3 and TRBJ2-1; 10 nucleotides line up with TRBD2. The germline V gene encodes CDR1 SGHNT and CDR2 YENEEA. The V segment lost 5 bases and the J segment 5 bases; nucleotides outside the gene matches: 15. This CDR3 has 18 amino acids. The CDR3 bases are TGTGCCAGCAGCCCTCACCTAGCGGGAGATGCCACAGACAATGAGCAGTTCTTC. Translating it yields CASSPHLAGDATDNEQFF.

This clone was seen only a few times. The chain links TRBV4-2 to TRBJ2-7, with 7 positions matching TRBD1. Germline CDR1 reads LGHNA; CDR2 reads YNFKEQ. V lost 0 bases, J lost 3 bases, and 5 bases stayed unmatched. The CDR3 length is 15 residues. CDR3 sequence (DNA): TGTGCCAGCAGCCAAGATTCAGGGGGAAGCTACGAGCAGTACTTC. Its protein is CASSQDSGGSYEQYF.

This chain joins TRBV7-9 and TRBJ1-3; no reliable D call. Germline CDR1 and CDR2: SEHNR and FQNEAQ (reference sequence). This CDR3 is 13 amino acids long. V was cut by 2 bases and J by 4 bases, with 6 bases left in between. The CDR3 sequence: CASSLNGGNTIYF. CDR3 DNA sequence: TGTGCCAGCAGCTTAAACGGAGGAAACACCATATATTTT. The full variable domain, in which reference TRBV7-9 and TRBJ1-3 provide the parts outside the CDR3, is DTGVSQNPRHKITKRGQNVTFRCDPISEHNRLYWYRQTLGQGPEFLTYFQNEAQLEKSRLLSDRFSAERPKGSFSTLEIQRTEQGDSAMYLCASSLNGGNTIYFGEGSWLTVV.

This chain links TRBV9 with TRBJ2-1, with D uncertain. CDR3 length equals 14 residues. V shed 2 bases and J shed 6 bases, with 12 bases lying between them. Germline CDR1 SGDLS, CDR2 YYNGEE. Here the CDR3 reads CASSVFPDPNEQFF. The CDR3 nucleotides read TGTGCCAGCAGCGTGTTTCCGGATCCCAATGAGCAGTTCTTC.

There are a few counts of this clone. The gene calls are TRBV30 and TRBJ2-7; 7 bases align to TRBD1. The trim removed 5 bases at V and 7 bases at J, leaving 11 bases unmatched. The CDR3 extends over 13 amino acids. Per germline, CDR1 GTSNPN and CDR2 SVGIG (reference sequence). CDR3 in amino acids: CAWSVDRAGEQYF. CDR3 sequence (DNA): TGTGCCTGGTCTGTTGACAGGGCTGGGGAGCAGTACTTC. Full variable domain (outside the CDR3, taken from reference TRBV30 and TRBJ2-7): SQTIHQWPATLVQPVGSPLSLECTVEGTSNPNLYWYRQAAGRGLQLLFYSVGIGQISSEVPQNLSASRPQDRQFILSSKKLLLSDSGFYLCAWSVDRAGEQYFGPGTRLTVT.

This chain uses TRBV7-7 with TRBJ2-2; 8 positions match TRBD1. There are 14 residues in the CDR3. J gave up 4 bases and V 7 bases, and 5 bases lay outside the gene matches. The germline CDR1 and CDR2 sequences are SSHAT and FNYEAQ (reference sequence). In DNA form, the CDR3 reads TGTGCCAGCACAGGGGGCGAGGGCACCGGGGAGCTGTTTTTT. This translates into CASTGGEGTGELFF.

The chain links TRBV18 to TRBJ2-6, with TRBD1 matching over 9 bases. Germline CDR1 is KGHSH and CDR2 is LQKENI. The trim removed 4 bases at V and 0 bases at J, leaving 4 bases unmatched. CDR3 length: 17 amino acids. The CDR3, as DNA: TGTGCCAGCTCACAGGGACAGGGTACCTCTGGGGCCAACGTCCTGACTTTC. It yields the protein CASSQGQGTSGANVLTF.

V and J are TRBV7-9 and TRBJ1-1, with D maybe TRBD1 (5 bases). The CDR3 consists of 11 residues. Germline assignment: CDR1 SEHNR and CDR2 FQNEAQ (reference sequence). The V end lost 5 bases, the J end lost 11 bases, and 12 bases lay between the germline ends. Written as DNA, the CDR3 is TGTGCCAGCAGCCCAGGGTCGGGGGCTTTCTTT. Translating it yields CASSPGSGAFF.

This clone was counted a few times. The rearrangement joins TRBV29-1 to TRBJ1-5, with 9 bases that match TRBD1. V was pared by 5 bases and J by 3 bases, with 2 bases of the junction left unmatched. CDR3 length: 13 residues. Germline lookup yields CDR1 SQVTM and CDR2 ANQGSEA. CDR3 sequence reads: CSVRTGDNQPQHF. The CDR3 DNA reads TGCAGCGTTAGGACAGGGGACAATCAGCCCCAGCATTTT.

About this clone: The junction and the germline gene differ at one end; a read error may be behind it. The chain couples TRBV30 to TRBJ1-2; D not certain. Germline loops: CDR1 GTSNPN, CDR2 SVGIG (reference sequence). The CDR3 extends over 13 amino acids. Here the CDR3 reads CAWIPRGTSPSAF. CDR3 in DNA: TGTGCCTGGATTCCAAGAGGAACGTCCCCTTCTGCCTTC.

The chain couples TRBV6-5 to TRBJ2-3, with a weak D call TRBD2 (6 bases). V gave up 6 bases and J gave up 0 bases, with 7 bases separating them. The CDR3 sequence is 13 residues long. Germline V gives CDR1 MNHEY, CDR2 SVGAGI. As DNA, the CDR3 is TGTGCCAGCAGGGAGGGTAGCACAGATACGCAGTATTTT. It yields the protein CASREGSTDTQYF.

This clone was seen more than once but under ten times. For the CDR3, the DNA is TGTGCCAGCAGCAACGATGAGACAGAGAATCAGCCCCAGCATTTT. Translating gives CASSNDETENQPQHF. The V gene is TRBV21-1, the J gene TRBJ1-5; the listed D gene, TRBD1, was not tested against the DNA. TRBV21-1 is a listed pseudogene. The CDR3 is made up of 15 amino acids.

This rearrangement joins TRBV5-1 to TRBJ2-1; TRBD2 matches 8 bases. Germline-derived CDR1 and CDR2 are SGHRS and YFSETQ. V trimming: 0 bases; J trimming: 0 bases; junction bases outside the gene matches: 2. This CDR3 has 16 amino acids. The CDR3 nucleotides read TGCGCCAGCAGCTTGGCCAGCGGGAGCTCCTACAATGAGCAGTTCTTC. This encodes CASSLASGSSYNEQFF. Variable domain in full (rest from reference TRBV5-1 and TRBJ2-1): KAGVTQTPRYLIKTRGQQVTLSCSPISGHRSVSWYQQTPGQGLQFLFEYFSETQRNKGNFPGRFSGRQFSNSRSEMNVSTLELGDSALYLCASSLASGSSYNEQFFGPGTRLTVL.

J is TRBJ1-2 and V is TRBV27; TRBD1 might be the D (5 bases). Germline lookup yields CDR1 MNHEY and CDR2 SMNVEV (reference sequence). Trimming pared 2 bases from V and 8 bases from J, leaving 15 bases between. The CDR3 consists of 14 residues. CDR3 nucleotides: TGTGCCAGCAGTTTACAACCGGGGCGGGCCGGCTACACCTTC. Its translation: CASSLQPGRAGYTF.